This T cell receptor beta chain was recorded in a study of shared clonotypes between healthy human individuals. Study conclusions and caveats: Between four donors, naive CD4 clonotypes were shared at a level of about 5%.

Germline V gene data show CDR1 as SNHLY and CDR2 as FYNNEI. Trimming stripped 6 bases from V and 0 bases from J, with 9 bases between. The CDR3 length is 14 residues. Notes on this clone: As yet, its antigen is unknown.

Profiled with immunoSEQ multiplex PCR; TCRdb holds only in-frame clones, not every one. The repertoire has roughly 2.5 million clones, approximately 92% of them found once; the top ten carry roughly 0.14%. V and J are TRBV2 and TRBJ2-4; unclear D gene. The sequencing input was naive CD4+ T cells sorted from blood. Subset reported: CD45RA+ positively selected. The sequence came from a man between 18 and 29 years old in good health. The CDR3 DNA sequence: TGTGCCAGCAGAATGACGGTAGCCAAAAACATTCAGTACTTC. This codes for CASRMTVAKNIQYF.